This is a list of T cell receptor beta chains from one sample in a study of cytotoxic CD8 clonotypes in ibrutinib-treated CLL. The repertoire was sequenced with immunoSEQ multiplex PCR; TCRdb's copy has only in-frame clones and lacks some. Here the sample spans tens of thousands of clones, 75% to 90% being singletons. The sample here was PBMCs, taken after 24 months of ibrutinib treatment. The receptors were sampled from a human donor with chronic lymphocytic leukemia. The conserved cysteine and the conserved F or W are not part of the CDR3 here. Fields, in order: D gene, V gene, CDR3 protein. A D gene is named only where the DNA matches it firmly.

NA | TRBV1 | TSSQDTFGACQPLSYEQY
TRBD2 | TRBV10-3 | AISDSSGGVANEQF
TRBD2 | TRBV11-3 | ASSYAVGLGNNEQF
NA | TRBV5-4 | ASSGWDSTYEQY
TRBD2 | TRBV5-1 | ASSFPSGSSTDTQY
NA | TRBV28 | ASIVSRGPGGTQY
NA | TRBV7-2 | ASSLERNEQF
NA | TRBV2 | ASSETSYNTGELF
TRBD1 | TRBV28 | ASSVTQGAWEKLF
TRBD2 | TRBV4-2 | ASSFSGRDYNEQF
NA | TRBV7-2 | ASSLGGEGLVQF
NA | TRBV5-1 | ASSLAEGDTEAF
NA | TRBV10-3 | AISGPGRARRSEAF
NA | TRBV18 | ASSPLTSGRAAYEQY
TRBD1 | TRBV6-5 | ASSRAGTGDNEQF
TRBD2 | TRBV5-6 | ASSLRAGVIYEQY
TRBD1 | TRBV29-1 | SVEDETGGSSYEQY
TRBD2 | TRBV11-3 | ASSLAAGVGNEQF
NA | TRBV4-2 | ASSQGLLGTEYEQY
NA | TRBV11-2 | ASSPLYEQY
TRBD1 | TRBV7-3 | ASSRGGAGTDTQY
TRBD1 | TRBV9 | ASSDGTGRNEQF
TRBD2 | TRBV10-1 | ASSDLGAGGYNEQF
NA | TRBV28 | ASSLSVPGARGETQY
TRBD1 | TRBV6-5 | ASSRGQGTETQY
NA | TRBV18 | ASSPVPIATNQPQH
NA | TRBV9 | ASSIGIGVHEQY
NA | TRBV5-5 | ASSLVGGSGNTIY